This T cell receptor (beta chain) derives from a study of glioma-infiltrating T cells after dendritic cell vaccination. Notes on the study in general: Survival was not directly related to TCR clonality in these patients.

The V gene end was trimmed by 4 bases and the J gene end by 5 bases; junction bases not matched to a gene: 8. There are 15 residues in the CDR3. Germline CDR1 SGHVS, CDR2 FQNEAQ. Isocitrate dehydrogenase mutation was absent in all glioblastoma patients. Blood PBMC samples: pre-vaccination, two weeks post third vaccination, and at tumor progression. As for this clone: What it binds is unknown.

The PCR used 60 V beta and 13 J beta primers. The method was immunoSEQ multiplex PCR; TCRdb's version includes in-frame clones alone and lacks a portion of them. This sample has roughly 70,000 clones, with about 80% found just once. The chain is built from TRBV7-8 and TRBJ2-1, with TRBD2 identical over 7 bases. The receptor comes from a human donor with glioblastoma. This sample comprised blood, obtained before dendritic cell vaccination. This chain's CDR3 is CASSSYGGTNNEQFF. CDR3 DNA sequence: TGTGCCAGCAGCTCGTACGGGGGGACTAACAATGAGCAGTTCTTC.